A single sample is the source of the 29 T cell receptor beta chains below, sequenced in a study of cytomegalovirus exposure and HLA in healthy donors. PCR was performed using 60 Vbeta and 13 Jbeta primers. Only in-frame clones appear in the TCRdb table, and some are missing; sequencing was by immunoSEQ multiplex PCR. Of some 200,000 clones listed, roughly four fifths are singletons. Sample: PBMCs. The receptors were sampled from a middle-aged man in good health and CMV-seronegative.

This clone came up once. This chain connects TRBV5-1 to TRBJ2-6; possible D gene TRBD1, 6 bases. Looked up from germline, CDR1 is SGHRS and CDR2 is YFSETQ. The length of the CDR3 is 16 residues. V was trimmed by 4 bases and J by 0 bases, leaving 11 bases between them. The CDR3 loop is CASSPRTDSGANVLTF. Written as DNA, the CDR3 is TGCGCCAGCAGCCCCCGGACAGACTCTGGGGCCAACGTCCTGACTTTC.

Of note for this clone: At one end the junction does not follow the germline gene, possibly because of a read error. The chain combines TRBV7-7 with TRBJ2-1; no clear D gene. This CDR3 is 15 amino acids long. Germline CDR1 and CDR2: SSHAT and FNYEAQ (reference sequence). CDR3 in DNA: TGTGCTAGCAGCCGTCGACCGGAGCGCGCCAATGAGCAGTTCTTC. Amino acid sequence: CASSRRPERANEQFF.

The sample holds one count of this clone. In nucleotides, the CDR3 is TGCGCCAGCAGCTCTCCTCCGGGACTAGCGGGGGGGCGGACAGATACGCAGTATTTT. Its protein is CASSSPPGLAGGRTDTQYF. The V gene is TRBV5-1, the J gene TRBJ2-3, with 16 nucleotides matching TRBD2. Germline V gene sequence: CDR1 SGHRS, CDR2 YFSETQ. V was pared by 3 bases and J by 3 bases, with 10 bases of the junction left unmatched. The CDR3 is made up of 19 amino acids.

The table lists this clone with a few counts. V and J are TRBV7-9 and TRBJ2-6; D unresolved. The length of the CDR3 is 14 residues. Trimming removed 1 base at V and 3 bases at J, with 4 bases between. Germline V gives CDR1 SEHNR, CDR2 FQNEAQ (reference sequence). The CDR3 coding sequence is TGTGCCAGCAGCTTAGATATTGGGGCCAACGTCCTGACTTTC. Translating it yields CASSLDIGANVLTF.

The chain joins TRBV19 to TRBJ2-7; 7 bases are shared with TRBD1. Germline CDR1 is LNHDA and CDR2 is SQIVND (reference sequence). J lost 2 bases, V lost 10 bases, and 11 bases had no gene match. CDR3 length equals 14 residues. The CDR3 region is CAISPRDSPYEQYF. CDR3 nucleotides: TGTGCCATTAGCCCTCGGGACAGTCCCTACGAGCAGTACTTC.

V usage is TRBV10-3 and J usage is TRBJ2-1; maybe TRBD2 (6 bases). Deletions cut 7 bases from V and 8 bases from J, with 18 bases between. This CDR3 has 14 amino acids. Germline V gene sequence: CDR1 ENHRY, CDR2 SYGVKD. This CDR3 reads CAITSGSSGYEQFF. The CDR3 coding sequence is TGTGCCATCACTTCAGGGTCAAGCGGGTATGAGCAGTTCTTC.

The chain is built from TRBV6-5 and TRBJ1-2, with D tentatively TRBD1 (5 bases). The V end was cut by 1 base, the J end by 1 base, with 10 bases between. Germline V gene lookup returns CDR1 MNHEY and CDR2 SVGAGI. This CDR3 spans 15 amino acids. CDR3 DNA: TGTGCCAGCAGTTACTGGAGACAGAGTAACTATGGCTACACCTTC. It specifies CASSYWRQSNYGYTF.

This chain connects TRBV6-5 to TRBJ1-2, with unresolved D. CDR1 MNHEY and CDR2 SVGAGI come from the germline V gene. The CDR3 extends over 12 amino acids. Trimming cost V 6 bases and J 3 bases, with 8 bases left between them. DNA of the CDR3: TGTGCCAGCAGCCTAGGTGACTATGGCTACACCTTC. This codes for CASSLGDYGYTF.

The gene calls are TRBV19 and TRBJ1-2, with D unresolved. Germline assignment: CDR1 LNHDA and CDR2 SQIVND (reference sequence). The CDR3 runs to 14 residues. Trimming took off 5 bases at V and 1 base at J, with 11 bases between the two ends. CDR3 residues: CASSLREYNYGYTF. Written as DNA, the CDR3 is TGTGCCAGTAGTTTAAGGGAGTATAACTATGGCTACACCTTC.

The chain's CDR3 is CASSRGMAPNSPLHF. CDR3 coding DNA: TGTGCCAGCAGCCGAGGGATGGCTCCTAATTCACCCCTCCACTTT. The rearrangement links TRBV7-6 to TRBJ1-6; D not resolved. The CDR3 runs to 15 residues. With 5 bases removed from V and 6 bases from J, the gap between germline ends came to 14 bases. Per germline, CDR1 SGHVS and CDR2 FNYEAQ.

This sequence joins TRBV5-6 and TRBJ1-5; D may be TRBD1 (5 bases). V shed 1 base and J shed 6 bases, with 14 bases lying between them. The CDR3 extends over 15 amino acids. Germline V lookup: CDR1 SGHDT, CDR2 YYEEEE. This CDR3 is CASSLRGVRSQPQHF. CDR3 DNA: TGTGCCAGCAGCTTGCGGGGGGTTAGGTCTCAGCCCCAGCATTTT.

The rearrangement uses TRBV18 and TRBJ2-7, with 9 bases lining up with TRBD1. Trimming at V came to 0 bases and at J to 4 bases, leaving 4 bases not matched to a gene. Germline V lookup: CDR1 KGHSH, CDR2 LQKENI. The CDR3 loop spans 15 amino acids. The CDR3 spells CASSPPTGGTYEQYF. DNA for the CDR3: TGTGCCAGCTCACCACCGACAGGGGGAACATACGAGCAGTACTTC. The full variable domain, rest sourced from reference TRBV18 and TRBJ2-7, is NAGVMQNPRHLVRRRGQEARLRCSPMKGHSHVYWYRQLPEEGLKFMVYLQKENIIDESGMPKERFSAEFPKEGPSILRIQQVVRGDSAAYFCASSPPTGGTYEQYFGPGTRLTVT.

V usage is TRBV19 and J usage is TRBJ2-1; D may be TRBD2 (5 bases). From germline, CDR1 is LNHDA and CDR2 SQIVND (reference sequence). V lost 6 bases and J lost 1, with 13 bases in between. The length of the CDR3 is 15 residues. The CDR3 coding sequence is TGTGCCAGTAGCGACGGGGAACGGTCCTACAATGAGCAGTTCTTC. Translation: CASSDGERSYNEQFF.

The gene calls are TRBV18 and TRBJ1-2; 7 bases fit TRBD1. This CDR3 has 15 residues. J was trimmed by 2 bases and V by 6 bases; bases with no gene match: 9. Germline lookup yields CDR1 KGHSH and CDR2 LQKENI. The CDR3 protein is CASSPDPTGNYGYTF. The CDR3 bases are TGTGCCAGCTCTCCTGACCCGACAGGGAACTATGGCTACACCTTC.

The chain couples TRBV5-1 to TRBJ2-7; D may be TRBD1 (5 bases). Germline V CDR1 and CDR2: SGHRS, YFSETQ. The CDR3 covers 15 residues. V was trimmed by 0 bases and J by 3 bases, leaving 13 bases between them. The CDR3 spells CASSLEGRANYEQYF. The CDR3, as DNA: TGCGCCAGCAGCTTGGAGGGCAGGGCAAACTACGAGCAGTACTTC.

The V gene is TRBV7-2, the J gene TRBJ1-1; D is perhaps TRBD1 (5 bases). The CDR3 contains 14 residues. The germline V and J ends were trimmed by 5 bases and 1 base, with 11 bases remaining between them. CDR1 and CDR2 from the germline V gene are SGHTA and FQGNSA. The CDR3: CASSPRGGNTEAFF. The CDR3 DNA follows: TGTGCCAGCAGCCCCCGCGGGGGGAACACTGAAGCTTTCTTT.

This clone has only one observation. V is TRBV7-2 and J is TRBJ2-5, with TRBD2 identical over 12 bases. The CDR3 runs to 16 residues. V trimming: 5 bases; J trimming: 1 base; junction bases outside the gene matches: 5. The germline V gene has CDR1 SGHTA and CDR2 FQGNSA. The CDR3 sequence: CASSPRLAGAQETQYF. In nucleotides, the CDR3 is TGTGCCAGCAGCCCCAGACTAGCGGGGGCCCAAGAGACCCAGTACTTC.

The chain carries TRBV5-1 and TRBJ2-6, with D tentatively TRBD1 (6 bases). The CDR3 runs 16 residues. Trimming left V 2 bases short and J 1 base short, with 10 bases between. Germline V gives CDR1 SGHRS, CDR2 YFSETQ. CDR3 DNA sequence: TGCGCCAGCAGCTTACTTACAGGGTCTGGGGCCAACGTCCTGACTTTC. It specifies CASSLLTGSGANVLTF.

The chain uses TRBV29-1 and TRBJ2-1; possibly TRBD2 for D (5 bases). The CDR3 covers 15 residues. Germline-derived CDR1 and CDR2 are SQVTM and ANQGSEA. Trimming took off 4 bases at V and 0 bases at J, with 13 bases between the two ends. The chain's CDR3 is CSVGPADSSYNEQFF. CDR3 DNA: TGCAGCGTTGGGCCAGCGGATAGCTCCTACAATGAGCAGTTCTTC.

This clone was seen only once. This sequence joins TRBV2 and TRBJ1-5, with TRBD1 as a possible D gene (5 bases). This CDR3 is 14 amino acids long. Trimming stripped 1 base from V and 9 bases from J, with 13 bases between. Germline assignment: CDR1 SNHLY and CDR2 FYNNEI. CDR3 in amino acids: CASSEVGARRPQHF. For the CDR3, the DNA is TGTGCCAGCAGTGAAGTAGGGGCCAGGCGGCCCCAGCATTTT.

As concerns this clone: Other nucleotide sequences in the sample specify the same CDR3. This chain links TRBV19 with TRBJ1-1; TRBD1 is a possible D gene (5 bases). V dropped 1 base and J dropped 4 bases, with 7 bases sitting between them. Looked up from germline, CDR1 is LNHDA and CDR2 is SQIVND (reference sequence). CDR3 size: 13 residues. In nucleotides, the CDR3 is TGTGCCAGTAGTATAGGTCAGGGCACTGAAGCTTTCTTT. Translation: CASSIGQGTEAFF.

The rearrangement links TRBV28 to TRBJ2-7, with D possibly TRBD1 on 5 matching bases. The V gene's germline CDR1 is MDHEN and CDR2 SYDVKM. V gave up 1 base and J gave up 2 bases, with 18 bases separating them. The CDR3 loop spans 17 amino acids. CDR3 DNA: TGTGCCAGCAGTTTATCGAGTAACAGGTTTGTTACCTACGAGCAGTACTTC. Encoded protein: CASSLSSNRFVTYEQYF.

The chain couples TRBV30 to TRBJ2-3; 13 nucleotides line up with TRBD2. With V trimmed by 8 bases and J by 5 bases, 19 bases remained unmatched. Germline V gene data show CDR1 as GTSNPN and CDR2 as SVGIG (reference sequence). CDR3 size: 18 residues. CDR3 bases: TGTGCCCGATCATCTGGACTAGCGGGAGTTAATTTTGTAGATACGCAGTATTTT. Its protein product is CARSSGLAGVNFVDTQYF.

V and J are TRBV9 and TRBJ2-1; unclear D gene. CDR1 is SGDLS and CDR2 is YYNGEE in the germline V gene. The length of the CDR3 is 16 residues. V gave up 4 bases and J gave up 4 bases, with 18 bases separating them. CDR3: CASSPGGSLGYNEQFF. CDR3 in DNA: TGTGCCAGCAGCCCAGGTGGCTCCTTAGGTTACAATGAGCAGTTCTTC.

The J gene is TRBJ2-2, the V gene TRBV7-3; 7 nucleotides match TRBD2. The trim removed 2 bases at V and 0 bases at J, leaving 12 bases unmatched. The germline V gene has CDR1 SGHTA and CDR2 FQGTGA. The CDR3 is 19 residues long. Written as DNA, the CDR3 is TGTGCCAGCAGCTTATATGGTAGCGGGCGTGGGACGAACACCGGGGAGCTGTTTTTT. It translates to CASSLYGSGRGTNTGELFF.

The chain joins TRBV14 to TRBJ2-2, with TRBD2 matching over 8 bases. This CDR3 has 15 amino acids. V shed 1 base and J 6 bases; nucleotides not matched to a gene: 4. The germline V gene encodes CDR1 SGHDN and CDR2 FVKESK. Here the CDR3 DNA reads TGTGCCAGCAGCCAAGTGGCGGGAGGCGCCGGGGAGCTGTTTTTT. This translates into CASSQVAGGAGELFF.

This rearrangement joins TRBV28 to TRBJ2-5; 9 bases line up with TRBD2. This CDR3 comprises 15 residues. Trimming took 1 base from V and 4 from J; bases not matched to a gene: 4. The germline gives CDR1 MDHEN, CDR2 SYDVKM. In DNA form, the CDR3 reads TGTGCCAGCAGTTTATTAGCGGGAGCTGTAGAGACCCAGTACTTC. Its translation: CASSLLAGAVETQYF.

The chain uses TRBV19 and TRBJ1-5; D call uncertain. CDR1 and CDR2 (germline): LNHDA, SQIVND (reference sequence). Deletions cut 5 bases from V and 0 bases from J, with 11 bases between. There are 15 residues in the CDR3. CDR3: CASSPQPRSNQPQHF. The CDR3, as DNA: TGTGCCAGTAGTCCACAGCCACGTAGCAATCAGCCCCAGCATTTT.

The chain combines TRBV11-2 with TRBJ1-2; 8 nucleotides align to TRBD1. V gave up 4 bases and J gave up 4 bases; unmatched junction bases: 2. The CDR3 loop spans 13 amino acids. Germline CDR1 is SGHAT and CDR2 is FQNNGV. CDR3 protein: CASSSDRGYGYTF. CDR3 DNA sequence: TGTGCCAGCAGCTCTGACAGGGGCTATGGCTACACCTTC.